A single TCR beta chain is shown here with its context. The sample originates from a study of T cell responses to AZD1222 COVID-19 vaccine. The trim removed 2 bases at V and 4 bases at J, leaving 11 bases unmatched. Germline V CDR1 and CDR2: MNHEY, SVGEGT. This CDR3 spans 17 amino acids. Here immunoSEQ multiplex PCR was the method, and the copy in TCRdb shows in-frame clones only, minus some. The sample gives over 100,000 clones, over 75% of which show up once; around 24% is in the top ten. Sample: peripheral blood, taken on day 0 of AZD1222 vaccination. The chain uses TRBV6-2 or TRBV6-3 and TRBJ2-4, with TRBD1 matching 7 bases. This receptor was obtained from an adult in good health. The CDR3 nucleotides are TGTGCCAGCAGTTACCCCCTGACGGGGACAGTTAAAAACATTCAGTACTTC. It is translated as CASSYPLTGTVKNIQYF.